A single sample gave rise to the 27 T cell receptor beta chains below, sequenced in a study of identical twins. TCRdb re-called the 5' RACE reads through MiXCR, storing one row per CDR3 protein. The sample contains 300,000 to 400,000 distinct CDR3 sequences, roughly 12% of which appear only once. In addition, the sample was reused for a study of yellow fever vaccine responses in identical twins.

The sequencing input was CD8+ T cells sorted from blood. These receptors were taken from a woman between 18 and 29 years old in good health.

The chain uses TRBV10-1 and TRBJ2-1, with D possibly matching TRBD1 (6 bases). V lost 7 bases and J 10 bases, leaving 32 bases between the germline ends. The CDR3 consists of 18 residues. Per the germline V gene, CDR1 is WNHNN and CDR2 is SYGVQD (reference sequence). The CDR3 bases are TGCGCCAGCACCCTCCTTCACAAAGGGGGACATCCGGCGCGGGAGCAGTTCTTC. Amino acids: CASTLLHKGGHPAREQFF.

V usage is TRBV7-9 and J usage is TRBJ2-3; D is unresolved. Germline CDR1 SEHNR, CDR2 FQNEAQ (reference sequence). V lost 5 bases to trimming and J lost 0 bases, with 18 bases between them. The CDR3 has 17 amino acids. The CDR3: CASSPGLLHPSTDTQYF. CDR3 coding DNA: TGTGCCAGCAGCCCTGGGCTCCTCCACCCAAGCACAGATACGCAGTATTTT. The complete variable domain, with remaining parts taken from reference TRBV7-9 and TRBJ2-3, reads DTGVSQNPRHKITKRGQNVTFRCDPISEHNRLYWYRQTLGQGPEFLTYFQNEAQLEKSRLLSDRFSAERPKGSFSTLEIQRTEQGDSAMYLCASSPGLLHPSTDTQYFGPGTRLTVL.

This clonotype was found a few times. The rearrangement joins TRBV9 to TRBJ2-1; 7 positions match TRBD2. Looked up from germline, CDR1 is SGDLS and CDR2 is YYNGEE. The V gene end was trimmed by 4 bases and the J gene end by 8 bases; junction bases not matched to a gene: 9. The CDR3 has 14 residues. In DNA, the CDR3 is TGTGCCAGCAGCCCCTGGGGGAGGGTTGATGAGCAGTTCTTC. This encodes CASSPWGRVDEQFF.

This chain uses TRBV5-6 with TRBJ2-1; D remains unclear. The CDR3 loop spans 12 amino acids. The germline CDR1 and CDR2 sequences are SGHDT and YYEEEE. V was clipped by 2 bases and J by 5 bases, with 5 bases between them. CDR3 protein: CASSFVNNEQFF. The CDR3 DNA follows: TGTGCCAGCAGCTTTGTGAACAATGAGCAGTTCTTC.

This clonotype came up many times. The chain combines TRBV4-1 with TRBJ1-2; D perhaps matches TRBD1 (5 bases). The ends were cut back, 1 base at V and 3 bases at J, with 9 bases in the middle. This CDR3 has 14 residues. Germline V gene data show CDR1 as MGHRA and CDR2 as YSYEKL. CDR3 region: CASSQARGDYGYTF. The CDR3 DNA reads TGCGCCAGCAGCCAAGCCCGGGGGGACTATGGCTACACCTTC.

The chain uses TRBV4-1 and TRBJ2-1; D tentatively fits TRBD1 or TRBD2 (5 bases each). Germline V lookup: CDR1 MGHRA, CDR2 YSYEKL. The CDR3 runs to 11 residues. Between the trimmed V and J ends, which lost 8 bases and 6 bases, there was a span of 8 bases. The CDR3 here is CASYGGNEQFF. CDR3 nucleotide sequence: TGCGCCAGCTATGGGGGCAATGAGCAGTTCTTC.

The chain recombines TRBV4-1 with TRBJ1-2; the D gene is possibly TRBD1 (5 bases). This CDR3 is 15 amino acids long. Per germline, CDR1 MGHRA and CDR2 YSYEKL. The germline V and J ends were trimmed by 0 bases and 2 bases, with 10 bases remaining between them. The CDR3: CASSQDRGANYGYTF. The CDR3 DNA reads TGCGCCAGCAGCCAAGATAGGGGCGCCAACTATGGCTACACCTTC.

The chain employs TRBV2 and TRBJ2-1, with TRBD1 identical over 9 bases. Germline CDR1 is SNHLY and CDR2 is FYNNEI. V lost 6 bases and J lost 5; bases outside the gene matches: 8. The CDR3 is made up of 15 amino acids. CDR3: CASSKQGADNNEQFF. CDR3 DNA sequence: TGTGCCAGCAGCAAACAGGGGGCTGATAACAATGAGCAGTTCTTC.

The rearrangement links TRBV5-1 to TRBJ2-2, with D possibly called TRBD1 or TRBD2 (5 bases each). Trimming removed 7 bases at V and 0 bases at J, with 19 bases between. The CDR3 contains 17 residues. Germline V lookup: CDR1 SGHRS, CDR2 YFSETQ. The CDR3 sequence is CASGAGGREANTGELFF. CDR3 coding DNA: TGCGCCAGCGGCGCTGGGGGTAGGGAAGCGAACACCGGGGAGCTGTTTTTT.

The chain links TRBV27 to TRBJ2-2, with D possibly being TRBD1 or TRBD2 (7 bases each). The length of the CDR3 is 16 residues. CDR1 and CDR2 from the germline V gene are MNHEY and SMNVEV (reference sequence). V was pared by 1 base and J by 3 bases, with 12 bases between. DNA for the CDR3: TGTGCCAGCAGTTTATTTCCAGGGGGGGACACCGGGGAGCTGTTTTTT. Protein sequence: CASSLFPGGDTGELFF.

The genes are TRBV6-1 and TRBJ1-6; D is unclear. V shed 0 bases and J shed 3 bases, with 12 bases lying between them. CDR1 and CDR2 from the germline V gene are MNHNS and SASEGT. The CDR3 loop spans 17 amino acids. The CDR3 coding sequence is TGTGCCAGCAGTGAAGCAGCGGCTGTCAGCTATAATTCACCCCTCCACTTT. Amino acid sequence: CASSEAAAVSYNSPLHF.

Comment on this clonotype: Germline and junction disagree at one end, which may indicate a read error. This chain joins TRBV20-1 and TRBJ2-2, with 11 bases identical to TRBD2. The CDR3 has 17 residues. The V gene's germline CDR1 is DFQATT and CDR2 SNEGSKA (reference sequence). CDR3 sequence: CCARGSSGRFDTGELFF. CDR3 in DNA: TGCTGTGCTAGGGGGTCTAGCGGGAGGTTCGACACCGGGGAGCTGTTTTTT.

The genes are TRBV12-3 or TRBV12-4 and TRBJ2-3, with no clear D. The V gene lost 5 bases and the J gene lost 6 bases, with 30 bases spanning the gap. The CDR3 spans 19 residues. This chain's CDR3 is CASSPKFPSLLTGSDTQYF. The CDR3 DNA is TGTGCCAGCAGTCCGAAGTTCCCCTCCCTTCTCACCGGATCGGATACGCAGTATTTT.

In this sample, this clonotype turned up many times. The chain employs TRBV4-1 and TRBJ1-2; 10 nucleotides agree with TRBD1. With V trimmed by 0 bases and J by 3 bases, 10 bases remained unmatched. There are 18 residues in the CDR3. CDR1 and CDR2 (germline): MGHRA, YSYEKL. The DNA for the CDR3 is TGCGCCAGCAGCCAAGAAAGCGGGACAGGGGCCATCCACTATGGCTACACCTTC. It codes for CASSQESGTGAIHYGYTF.

The CDR3 spells CASSQVQGESYEQYF. The CDR3 coding sequence is TGCGCCAGCAGCCAAGTGCAGGGCGAGTCCTACGAGCAGTACTTC. This chain links TRBV4-1 with TRBJ2-7, with D maybe TRBD1 (5 bases). Germline-derived CDR1 and CDR2 are MGHRA and YSYEKL. The CDR3 spans 15 residues. V gave up 1 base and J gave up 1 base, with 11 bases separating them.

This clonotype has more than one count but fewer than ten. The V and J genes are TRBV12-3 or TRBV12-4 and TRBJ2-3; D unresolved. The CDR3 is 14 residues long. Trimming pared 8 bases from V and 4 bases from J, leaving 16 bases between. CDR3 protein: CASWSPTVADTQYF. In DNA, the CDR3 is TGTGCCAGCTGGTCCCCTACTGTGGCAGATACGCAGTATTTT.

The chain combines TRBV12-3 or TRBV12-4 with TRBJ2-1; no clear D. With 1 base removed from V and 12 bases from J, the gap between germline ends came to 19 bases. CDR3 length: 15 amino acids. The CDR3: CASSLGTPQSPRQFF. The DNA of the CDR3 is TGTGCCAGCAGTTTAGGAACTCCCCAGTCCCCGAGGCAGTTCTTC.

Only a few counts were recorded for this clonotype. The chain couples TRBV5-6 to TRBJ2-7, with D perhaps matching TRBD1 (5 bases). The germline V gene has CDR1 SGHDT and CDR2 YYEEEE. Trimming removed 0 bases from V and 2 bases from J, with 9 bases in between. This CDR3 is built from 14 residues. The CDR3 protein is CASSLGGSAYEQYF. CDR3 sequence (DNA): TGTGCCAGCAGCTTGGGGGGCAGCGCCTACGAGCAGTACTTC. Based on the CDR3 plus reference TRBV5-6 and TRBJ2-7, the full variable domain is DAGVTQSPTHLIKTRGQQVTLRCSPKSGHDTVSWYQQALGQGPQFIFQYYEEEERQRGNFPDRFSGHQFPNYSSELNVNALLLGDSALYLCASSLGGSAYEQYFGPGTRLTVT.

The table lists this clonotype with many counts. V usage is TRBV7-9 and J usage is TRBJ2-7; the match to TRBD2 covers 9 bases. This CDR3 has 15 residues. J was trimmed by 4 bases and V by 1 base; bases with no gene match: 5. In germline, CDR1 is SEHNR, CDR2 FQNEAQ (reference sequence). CDR3 amino acids: CASSLGSSGIYEQYF. The CDR3 region has the DNA TGTGCCAGCAGCTTAGGGTCTAGCGGGATTTACGAGCAGTACTTC.

This rearrangement joins TRBV7-9 to TRBJ2-7; possible D gene TRBD2, 6 bases. The CDR3 sequence is 16 residues long. The V end lost 4 bases, the J end lost 3 bases, and 19 bases lay between the germline ends. CDR1 SEHNR and CDR2 FQNEAQ come from the germline V gene (reference sequence). The CDR3 bases are TGTGCCAGCAGCTCCCATGGGGGTAGCGGTTACTACGAGCAGTACTTC. This translates into CASSSHGGSGYYEQYF. The whole variable domain, filled in from reference TRBV7-9 and TRBJ2-7, reads DTGVSQNPRHKITKRGQNVTFRCDPISEHNRLYWYRQTLGQGPEFLTYFQNEAQLEKSRLLSDRFSAERPKGSFSTLEIQRTEQGDSAMYLCASSSHGGSGYYEQYFGPGTRLTVT.

This clonotype was counted a few times. The V gene is TRBV4-1, the J gene TRBJ1-1; 8 nucleotides line up with TRBD1. With V trimmed by 4 bases and J by 7 bases, 11 bases remained unmatched. CDR1 is MGHRA, CDR2 YSYEKL, per germline. The CDR3 extends over 15 amino acids. The CDR3 is CASSPISQGADEAFF. The CDR3 DNA sequence: TGCGCCAGCAGCCCCATCTCCCAGGGGGCTGATGAAGCTTTCTTT.

This clonotype was seen a handful of times. The chain carries TRBV28 and TRBJ2-3; D is perhaps TRBD2 (6 bases). The V gene's germline CDR1 is MDHEN and CDR2 SYDVKM. V lost 5 bases and J lost 2, with 8 bases in between. The CDR3 extends over 13 amino acids. The CDR3 nucleotides read TGTGCCAGCAGTGGGGGGAACACAGATACGCAGTATTTT. Residues: CASSGGNTDTQYF.

This clonotype is a singleton in its sample. One base away lies a much larger clone, so this may be a sequencing read error. The chain uses TRBV29-1 and TRBJ2-5, with TRBD1 as a possible D gene (5 bases). This CDR3 has 15 amino acids. Per the germline V gene, CDR1 is SQVTM and CDR2 is ANQGSEA. The CDR3 DNA is TGCAGCGCTGAAGCCATGGGCCAGGGAAGAGAGACCCAGTACTTC. Protein product: CSAEAMGQGRETQYF.

The rearrangement uses TRBV28 and TRBJ2-2, with D perhaps matching TRBD1 or TRBD2 (6 bases each). Germline CDR1 reads MDHEN; CDR2 reads SYDVKM. CDR3 size: 17 residues. The V and J ends lost 5 bases and 1 base respectively, with 17 bases between them. The CDR3 DNA follows: TGTGCCAGCAGTCCCCGGGGGCAGGGGTTGAACACCGGGGAGCTGTTTTTT. This sequence encodes CASSPRGQGLNTGELFF.

The rearrangement links TRBV5-6 to TRBJ2-1, with D maybe TRBD2 (6 bases). V was clipped by 7 bases and J by 0 bases, with 11 bases between them. Germline V gives CDR1 SGHDT, CDR2 YYEEEE. This CDR3 has 14 amino acids. CDR3 loop: CASGSGGSYNEQFF. CDR3 DNA: TGTGCCAGCGGCTCCGGGGGCTCCTACAATGAGCAGTTCTTC.

This clonotype has a handful of counts. The rearrangement links TRBV12-3 or TRBV12-4 to TRBJ2-3; 13 bases are a match to TRBD2. Germline trimming cut 6 bases from V and 2 bases from J; bases unmatched to any gene: 5. The CDR3 is 16 residues long. CDR3 loop: CASSPGLAGYTDTQYF. The CDR3 DNA is TGTGCCAGCAGCCCGGGACTAGCGGGATACACAGATACGCAGTATTTT.

J is TRBJ1-4 and V is TRBV5-6, with a weak D call TRBD1 (6 bases). V was trimmed by 2 bases and J by 10 bases, leaving 15 bases between them. This CDR3 is 14 amino acids long. The germline CDR1 and CDR2 sequences are SGHDT and YYEEEE. CDR3 region: CASSLQGGFGKLFF. CDR3 DNA: TGTGCCAGCAGCTTACAGGGTGGATTTGGAAAACTGTTTTTT.